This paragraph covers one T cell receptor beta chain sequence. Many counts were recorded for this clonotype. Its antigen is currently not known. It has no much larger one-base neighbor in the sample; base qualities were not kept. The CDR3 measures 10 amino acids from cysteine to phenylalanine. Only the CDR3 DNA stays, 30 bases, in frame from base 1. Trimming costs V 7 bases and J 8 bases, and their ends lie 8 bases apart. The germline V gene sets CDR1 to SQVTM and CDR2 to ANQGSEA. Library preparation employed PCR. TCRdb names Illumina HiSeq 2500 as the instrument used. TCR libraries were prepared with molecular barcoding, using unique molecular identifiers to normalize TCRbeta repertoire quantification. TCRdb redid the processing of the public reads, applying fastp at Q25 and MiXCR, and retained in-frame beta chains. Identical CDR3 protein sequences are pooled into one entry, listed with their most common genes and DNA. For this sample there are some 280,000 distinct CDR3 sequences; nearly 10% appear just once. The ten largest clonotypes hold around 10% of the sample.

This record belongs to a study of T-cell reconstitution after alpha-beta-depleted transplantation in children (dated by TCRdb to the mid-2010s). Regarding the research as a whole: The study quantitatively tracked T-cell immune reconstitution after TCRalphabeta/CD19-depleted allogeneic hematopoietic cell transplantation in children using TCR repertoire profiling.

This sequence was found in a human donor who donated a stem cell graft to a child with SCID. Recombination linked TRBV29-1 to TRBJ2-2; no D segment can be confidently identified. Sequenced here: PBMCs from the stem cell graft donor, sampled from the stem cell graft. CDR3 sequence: CSAGEGELFF. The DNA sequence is TGCAGCGCCGGTGAGGGGGAGCTGTTTTTT.